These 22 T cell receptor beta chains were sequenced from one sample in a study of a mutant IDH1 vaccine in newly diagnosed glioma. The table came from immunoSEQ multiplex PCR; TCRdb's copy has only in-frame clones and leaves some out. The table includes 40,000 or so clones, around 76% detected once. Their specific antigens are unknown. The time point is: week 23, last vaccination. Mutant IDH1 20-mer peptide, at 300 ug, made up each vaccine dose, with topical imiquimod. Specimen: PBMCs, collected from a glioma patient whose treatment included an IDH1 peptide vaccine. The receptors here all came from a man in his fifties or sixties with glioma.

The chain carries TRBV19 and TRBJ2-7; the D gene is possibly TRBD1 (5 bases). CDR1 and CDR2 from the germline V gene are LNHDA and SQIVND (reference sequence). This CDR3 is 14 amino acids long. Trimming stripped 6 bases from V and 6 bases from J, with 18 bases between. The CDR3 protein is CASRKSRERGEQYF. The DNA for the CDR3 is TGTGCCAGTAGAAAGAGCAGGGAAAGGGGCGAGCAGTACTTC.

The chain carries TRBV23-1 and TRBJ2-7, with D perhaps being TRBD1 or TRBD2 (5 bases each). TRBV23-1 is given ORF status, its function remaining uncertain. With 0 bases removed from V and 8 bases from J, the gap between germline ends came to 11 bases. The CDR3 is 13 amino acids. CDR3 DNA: TGCGCCAGCAGTCAATCCCCGGGGCTGCAGCAGTACTTC. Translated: CASSQSPGLQQYF.

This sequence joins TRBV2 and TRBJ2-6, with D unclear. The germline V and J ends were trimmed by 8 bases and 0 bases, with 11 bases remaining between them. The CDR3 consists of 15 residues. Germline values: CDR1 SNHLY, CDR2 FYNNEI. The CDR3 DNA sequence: TGTGCCAGCGATCCATCTAGCTCTGGGGCCAACGTCCTGACTTTC. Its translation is CASDPSSSGANVLTF.

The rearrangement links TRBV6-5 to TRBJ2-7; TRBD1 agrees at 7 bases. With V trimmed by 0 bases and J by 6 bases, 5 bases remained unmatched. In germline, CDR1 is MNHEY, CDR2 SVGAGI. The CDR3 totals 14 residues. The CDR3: CASSYSFNRGEQYF. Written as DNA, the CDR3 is TGTGCCAGCAGTTACTCTTTTAACAGGGGCGAGCAGTACTTC.

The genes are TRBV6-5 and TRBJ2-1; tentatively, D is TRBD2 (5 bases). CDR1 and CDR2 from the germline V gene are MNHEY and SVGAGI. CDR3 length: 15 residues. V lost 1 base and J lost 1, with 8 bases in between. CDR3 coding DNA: TGTGCCAGCAGTTACTACGCGGGTTCCTACAATGAGCAGTTCTTC. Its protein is CASSYYAGSYNEQFF.

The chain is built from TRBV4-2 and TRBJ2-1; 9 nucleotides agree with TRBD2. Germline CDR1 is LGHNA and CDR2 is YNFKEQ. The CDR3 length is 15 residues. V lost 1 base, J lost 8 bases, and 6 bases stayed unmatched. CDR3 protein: CASSQGLAGWHEQFF. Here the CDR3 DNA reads TGTGCCAGCAGCCAAGGGCTAGCGGGGTGGCATGAGCAGTTCTTC.

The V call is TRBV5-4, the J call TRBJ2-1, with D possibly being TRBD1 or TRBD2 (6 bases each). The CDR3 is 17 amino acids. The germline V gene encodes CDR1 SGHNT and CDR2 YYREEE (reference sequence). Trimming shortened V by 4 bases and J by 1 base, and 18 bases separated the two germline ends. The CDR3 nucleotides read TGTGCCAGCAGCGGACGAGGAGGGGGTCGTTCCTACAATGAGCAGTTCTTC. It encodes CASSGRGGGRSYNEQFF.

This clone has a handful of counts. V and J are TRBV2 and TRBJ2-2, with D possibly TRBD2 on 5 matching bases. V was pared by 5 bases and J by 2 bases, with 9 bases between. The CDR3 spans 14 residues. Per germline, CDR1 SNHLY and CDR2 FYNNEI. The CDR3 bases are TGTGCCAGCAGTCCCGGGGTCAACACCGGGGAGCTGTTTTTT. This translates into CASSPGVNTGELFF.

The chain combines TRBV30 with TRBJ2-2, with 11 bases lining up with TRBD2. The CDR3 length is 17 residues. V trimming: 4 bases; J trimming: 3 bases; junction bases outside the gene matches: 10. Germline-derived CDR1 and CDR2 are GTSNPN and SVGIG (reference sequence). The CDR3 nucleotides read TGTGCCTGGACGGGACTAGCGGTTCCGTCGTACACCGGGGAGCTGTTTTTT. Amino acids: CAWTGLAVPSYTGELFF.

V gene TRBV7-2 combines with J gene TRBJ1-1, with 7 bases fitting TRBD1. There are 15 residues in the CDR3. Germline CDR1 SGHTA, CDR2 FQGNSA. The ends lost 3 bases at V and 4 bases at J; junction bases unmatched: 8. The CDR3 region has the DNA TGTGCCAGCAGCTTCACAGGGGCTTGGGGCACTGAAGCTTTCTTT. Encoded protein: CASSFTGAWGTEAFF.

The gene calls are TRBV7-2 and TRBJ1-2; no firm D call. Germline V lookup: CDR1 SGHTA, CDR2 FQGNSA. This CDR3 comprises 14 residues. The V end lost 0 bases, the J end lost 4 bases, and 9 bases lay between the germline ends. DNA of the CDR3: TGTGCCAGCAGCTTAGCCGCAGGAAGCTATGGCTACACCTTC. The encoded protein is CASSLAAGSYGYTF.

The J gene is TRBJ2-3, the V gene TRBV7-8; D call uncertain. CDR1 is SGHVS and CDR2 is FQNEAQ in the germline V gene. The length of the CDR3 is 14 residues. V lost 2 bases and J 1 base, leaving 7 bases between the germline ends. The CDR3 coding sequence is TGTGCCAGCAGCTTATACGGTCGCACAGATACGCAGTATTTT. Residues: CASSLYGRTDTQYF. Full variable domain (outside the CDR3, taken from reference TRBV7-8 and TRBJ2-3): GAGVSQSPRYKVAKRGQDVALRCDPISGHVSLFWYQQALGQGPEFLTYFQNEAQLDKSGLPSDRFFAERPEGSVSTLKIQRTQQEDSAVYLCASSLYGRTDTQYFGPGTRLTVL.

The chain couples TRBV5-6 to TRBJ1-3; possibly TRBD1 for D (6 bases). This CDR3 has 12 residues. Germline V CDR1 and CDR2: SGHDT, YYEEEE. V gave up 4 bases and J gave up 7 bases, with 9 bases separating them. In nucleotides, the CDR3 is TGTGCCAGCAGCCACCAGGGGAACACCATATATTTT. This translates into CASSHQGNTIYF.

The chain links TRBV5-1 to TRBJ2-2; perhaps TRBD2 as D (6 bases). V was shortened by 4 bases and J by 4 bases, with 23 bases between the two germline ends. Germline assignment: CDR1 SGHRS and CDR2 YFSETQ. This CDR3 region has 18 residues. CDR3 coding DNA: TGCGCCAGCAGCCCCCCCGCCGGAGCCGAGCGGGTCACCGGGGAGCTGTTTTTT. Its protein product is CASSPPAGAERVTGELFF.

The CDR3 DNA sequence: TGTGCCAGCAGTTACGACAGGGATACGAGCGGGGAGCTGTTTTTT. Protein sequence: CASSYDRDTSGELFF. The rearrangement links TRBV6-5 to TRBJ2-2, with 7 bases that match TRBD1. This CDR3 spans 15 amino acids. V lost 2 bases to trimming and J lost 7 bases; unmatched junction nucleotides: 7. Germline loops: CDR1 MNHEY, CDR2 SVGAGI.

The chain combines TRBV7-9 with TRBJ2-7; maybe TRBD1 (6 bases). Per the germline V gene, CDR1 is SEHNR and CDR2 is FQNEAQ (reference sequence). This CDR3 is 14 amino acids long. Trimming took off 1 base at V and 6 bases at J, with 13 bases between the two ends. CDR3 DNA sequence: TGTGCCAGCAGCTTAGTGAACAGGGCGGCCGAGCAGTACTTC. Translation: CASSLVNRAAEQYF.

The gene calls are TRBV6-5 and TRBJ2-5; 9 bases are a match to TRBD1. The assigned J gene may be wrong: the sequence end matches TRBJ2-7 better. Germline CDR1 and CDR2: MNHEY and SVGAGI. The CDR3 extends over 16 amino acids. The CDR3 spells CASSSLPGTGQDEQYF. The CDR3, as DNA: TGTGCCAGCAGTTCCTTACCCGGGACAGGGCAGGACGAGCAGTACTTC.

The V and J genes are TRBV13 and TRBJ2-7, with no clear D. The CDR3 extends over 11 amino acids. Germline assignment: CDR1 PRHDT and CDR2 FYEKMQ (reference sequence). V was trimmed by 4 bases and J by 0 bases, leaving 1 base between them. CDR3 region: CASSSSYEQYF. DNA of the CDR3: TGTGCCAGCAGCTCCTCCTACGAGCAGTACTTC. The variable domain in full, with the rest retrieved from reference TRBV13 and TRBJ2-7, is AAGVIQSPRHLIKEKRETATLKCYPIPRHDTVYWYQQGPGQDPQFLISFYEKMQSDKGSIPDRFSAQQFSDYHSELNMSSLELGDSALYFCASSSSYEQYFGPGTRLTVT.

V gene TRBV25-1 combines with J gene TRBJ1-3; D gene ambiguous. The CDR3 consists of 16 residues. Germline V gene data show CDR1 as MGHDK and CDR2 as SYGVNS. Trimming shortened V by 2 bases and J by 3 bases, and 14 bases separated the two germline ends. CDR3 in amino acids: CASSEQRNNLGNTIYF. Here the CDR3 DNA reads TGTGCCAGCAGTGAACAACGTAACAACCTTGGAAACACCATATATTTT.

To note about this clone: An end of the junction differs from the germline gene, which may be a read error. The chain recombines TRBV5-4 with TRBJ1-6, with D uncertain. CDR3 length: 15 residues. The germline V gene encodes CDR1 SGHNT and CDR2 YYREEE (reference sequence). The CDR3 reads CASSLDSRRESPLHF. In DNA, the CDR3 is TGTGCCAGCAGTTTGGACTCCCGGAGGGAATCACCCCTCCACTTT. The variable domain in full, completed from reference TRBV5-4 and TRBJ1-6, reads ETGVTQSPTHLIKTRGQQVTLRCSSQSGHNTVSWYQQALGQGPQFIFQYYREEENGRGNFPPRFSGLQFPNYSSELNVNALELDDSALYLCASSLDSRRESPLHFGNGTRLTVT.

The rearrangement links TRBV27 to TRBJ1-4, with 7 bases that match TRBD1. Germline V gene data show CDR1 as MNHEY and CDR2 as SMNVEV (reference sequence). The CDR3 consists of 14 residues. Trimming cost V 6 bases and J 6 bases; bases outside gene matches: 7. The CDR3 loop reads CASSQTGTYEKLFF. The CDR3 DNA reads TGTGCCAGCAGCCAGACAGGGACGTATGAAAAACTGTTTTTT.

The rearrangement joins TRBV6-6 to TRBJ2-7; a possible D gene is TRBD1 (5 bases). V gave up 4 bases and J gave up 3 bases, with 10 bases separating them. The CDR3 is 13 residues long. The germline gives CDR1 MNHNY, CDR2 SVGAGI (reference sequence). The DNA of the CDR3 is TGTGCCAGCAGTTGGACAAGCTACTACGAGCAGTACTTC. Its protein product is CASSWTSYYEQYF.